These T cell receptor beta chains were read from a single sample in a study of CD8 T cells in ankylosing spondylitis. TCRdb passed the 5' RACE reads through MiXCR, listing each CDR3 protein once. The sample includes tens of thousands of distinct CDR3 sequences, 7.9% of them seen just once. Sequencing input: blood. The receptors shown here come from a male donor with ankylosing spondylitis or in good health (not recorded which). Each CDR3 is given with its conserved first and last residue. A D gene is named only where the DNA matches it firmly. Expanded clones get a size class; other rows say once, few or many, or leave the size out.

>TRBJ1-1|TRBV7-2|.|TRBD1
CASSATGGRDTEAFF
TGTGCCAGCAGCGCTACAGGGGGCAGGGACACTGAAGCTTTCTTT
>TRBJ1-2|TRBV20-1|.|.
CSARDGSYGYTF
TGCAGTGCTAGAGATGGGAGCTATGGCTACACCTTC
>TRBJ2-2|TRBV19|few|.
CASSTGPGRTGELFF
TGTGCCAGTAGCACCGGGCCCGGGAGAACCGGGGAGCTGTTTTTT
>TRBJ2-2|TRBV20-1|few|.
CSASEPGVPGELFF
TGCAGTGCTAGTGAGCCAGGGGTTCCCGGGGAGCTGTTTTTT
>TRBJ2-7|TRBV4-3|few|.
CASSQDNGPYEQYF
TGCGCCAGCAGCCAAGATAACGGACCCTACGAGCAGTACTTC
>TRBJ1-5|TRBV28|.|.
CASSYGTGNQPQHF
TGTGCCAGCAGTTACGGGACGGGCAATCAGCCCCAGCATTTT
>TRBJ2-4|TRBV20-1|many|.
CSAPLSRAKNIQYF
TGCAGTGCCCCTTTATCCAGAGCCAAAAACATTCAGTACTTC
>TRBJ1-6|TRBV11-2|many|.
CASSLGTENSPLHF
TGTGCCAGCAGCCTCGGGACGGAAAATTCACCCCTCCACTTT
>TRBJ1-4|TRBV3-1|few|.
CASSQDVTTGNEKLFF
TGTGCCAGCAGCCAAGATGTTACGACGGGGAATGAAAAACTGTTTTTT
>TRBJ2-2|TRBV5-1|few|TRBD1
CASSSPGQGSITGELFF
TGCGCCAGCAGCTCGCCGGGACAGGGCTCTATCACCGGGGAGCTGTTTTTT
>TRBJ2-5|TRBV29-1|few|.
CSVETGTQETQYF
TGCAGCGTTGAGACAGGGACTCAAGAGACCCAGTACTTC
>TRBJ2-2|TRBV7-2|few|TRBD2
CASSWGTSDSGELFF
TGTGCCAGCAGCTGGGGGACTAGCGATTCCGGGGAGCTGTTTTTT
>TRBJ2-1|TRBV20-1|many|TRBD2
CSASRRGIRGNEQFF
TGCAGTGCTAGCAGGCGGGGGATCAGAGGCAATGAGCAGTTCTTC
>TRBJ1-1|TRBV24-1|many|.
CATSGLRGRAFF
TGTGCCACCAGTGGCCTCAGGGGTAGGGCTTTCTTT
>TRBJ2-2|TRBV15|.|.
CATSRGKFIGELFF
TGTGCCACCAGCAGAGGAAAGTTCATCGGGGAGCTGTTTTTT
>TRBJ1-4|TRBV5-5|.|.
CASSLNRAREKLFF
TGTGCCAGCAGCTTGAACAGGGCCCGGGAAAAACTGTTTTTT
>TRBJ1-1|TRBV27|.|TRBD1
CASSLALTGRTEAFF
TGTGCCAGCAGTTTGGCTTTGACAGGGAGGACTGAAGCTTTCTTT
>TRBJ2-1|TRBV2|.|.
CASNIRRENEQFF
TGTGCCAGCAATATCCGCCGAGAGAATGAGCAGTTCTTC
>TRBJ1-4|TRBV6-5|few|.
CASSLRGGNEKLFF
TGTGCCAGCAGTCTGAGGGGGGGAAATGAAAAACTGTTTTTT
>TRBJ2-3|TRBV29-1|many|.
CSVEDGLVRTDTQYF
TGCAGCGTTGAAGATGGTTTGGTGAGAACCGATACGCAGTATTTT
>TRBJ2-1|TRBV6-5|.|.
CASSYGRGGEQFF
TGTGCCAGCAGTTATGGCAGGGGCGGTGAGCAGTTCTTC
>TRBJ2-3|TRBV7-8|many|.
CASSLVPTDTQYF
TGTGCCAGCAGCTTGGTCCCCACAGATACGCAGTATTTT
>TRBJ2-1|TRBV12-3/TRBV12-4|many|.
CASSPILQGRQFF
TGTGCCAGCAGTCCTATACTACAGGGACGGCAGTTCTTC
>TRBJ2-2|TRBV4-3|many|TRBD2
CASSQAPSGAGTGELFF
TGCGCCAGCAGCCAAGCTCCTAGCGGGGCGGGCACCGGGGAGCTGTTTTTT
>TRBJ2-1|TRBV5-1|.|.
CASSPQGTSYNEQFF
TGCGCCAGCAGCCCACAGGGAACCTCCTACAATGAGCAGTTCTTC
>TRBJ2-1|TRBV6-5|.|.
CASRGSLAFYNEQFF
TGTGCCAGCAGGGGGTCGCTAGCGTTTTACAATGAGCAGTTCTTC
>TRBJ2-2|TRBV6-2/TRBV6-3|.|.
CASKPGSGNTGELFF
TGTGCCAGCAAGCCGGGAAGCGGGAACACCGGGGAGCTGTTTTTT
>TRBJ2-4|TRBV5-1|.|.
CASSSWTGGNIQYF
TGCGCCAGCAGCTCTTGGACAGGAGGGAACATTCAGTACTTC
>TRBJ2-1|TRBV29-1|.|.
CSVQKTRDEQFF
TGCAGCGTCCAGAAGACTAGGGACGAGCAGTTCTTC
>TRBJ2-1|TRBV28|many|TRBD1
CASSFDRVSYNEQFF
TGTGCCAGCAGTTTTGACAGGGTGTCCTACAATGAGCAGTTCTTC
>TRBJ1-4|TRBV25-1|many|.
CASSRAASNEKLFF
TGTGCCAGCAGTCGGGCAGCTTCCAATGAAAAACTGTTTTTT
>TRBJ2-3|TRBV11-3|.|.
CASSPAARSTDTQYF
TGTGCCAGCAGCCCCGCGGCCAGGTCCACAGATACGCAGTATTTT
>TRBJ2-4|TRBV28|few|TRBD1
CASSSTGSLIVQYF
TGTGCCAGCAGTTCGACAGGGAGTCTTATCGTTCAGTACTTC
>TRBJ2-7|TRBV29-1|many|.
CSAEDSGSYEQYF
TGCAGCGCCGAGGACAGCGGGTCCTACGAGCAGTACTTC
>TRBJ2-1|TRBV7-2|.|TRBD1
CASSRTGGNEQFF
TGTGCCAGCAGCAGGACAGGGGGCAATGAGCAGTTCTTC
>TRBJ2-5|TRBV6-5|few|.
CASSSLGSPGAAFQETQYF
TGTGCCAGCAGTTCCTTAGGGTCCCCAGGGGCCGCCTTCCAAGAGACCCAGTACTTC
>TRBJ1-1|TRBV24-1|many|.
CATSDSRSTEAFF
TGTGCCACCAGTGATTCCCGGAGCACTGAAGCTTTCTTT
>TRBJ2-3|TRBV25-1|few|.
CASSGVGPGDTQYF
TGTGCCAGCAGTGGAGTGGGGCCCGGAGATACGCAGTATTTT
>TRBJ1-4|TRBV24-1|.|.
CATSGPPGVGEKLFF
TGTGCCACCAGCGGGCCTCCGGGAGTGGGTGAAAAACTGTTTTTT
>TRBJ2-3|TRBV5-1|many|.
CASSPGNTRTDTQYF
TGCGCCAGCAGCCCCGGAAACACCCGCACAGATACGCAGTATTTT
>TRBJ2-2|TRBV29-1|few|TRBD1
CSVKGTGDTGELFF
TGCAGCGTTAAGGGGACAGGGGACACCGGGGAGCTGTTTTTT
>TRBJ2-1|TRBV6-5|few|TRBD1
CASSPGQEQFF
TGTGCCAGCAGCCCGGGACAGGAGCAGTTCTTC
>TRBJ2-2|TRBV6-5|.|TRBD1
CASSYDRGPTGELFF
TGTGCCAGCAGTTACGACAGGGGGCCTACCGGGGAGCTGTTTTTT